The 19 T cell receptor beta chains below come from one sample, sequenced in a study of cytomegalovirus exposure and HLA in healthy donors. The assay was immunoSEQ multiplex PCR, and TCRdb's table has in-frame clones only and misses some. The data contain 130,000 to 150,000 clones, just over 85% of them singletons. The sample consisted of PBMCs. These receptor sequences come from a woman in her late teens or twenties in good health and CMV-seropositive.

The chain combines TRBV2 with TRBJ1-2; D gene uncertain. With 6 bases removed from V and 4 bases from J, the gap between germline ends came to 9 bases. CDR1 SNHLY and CDR2 FYNNEI come from the germline V gene. This CDR3 has 12 residues. CDR3 region: CASRKESYGYTF. CDR3 sequence (DNA): TGTGCCAGCAGAAAAGAGTCCTATGGCTACACCTTC. The variable domain in full, with the rest retrieved from reference TRBV2 and TRBJ1-2, is EPEVTQTPSHQVTQMGQEVILRCVPISNHLYFYWYRQILGQKVEFLVSFYNNEISEKSEIFDDQFSVERPDGSNFTLKIRSTKLEDSAMYFCASRKESYGYTFGSGTRLTVV.

The chain couples TRBV7-8 to TRBJ2-3; weak D call: TRBD1 (5 bases). Germline V gives CDR1 SGHVS, CDR2 FQNEAQ. The CDR3 extends over 15 amino acids. V lost 4 bases and J 0 bases, leaving 11 bases between the germline ends. Written as DNA, the CDR3 is TGTGCCAGCAGCTCCCTAGGGGCTAGCACAGATACGCAGTATTTT. Translated, it gives CASSSLGASTDTQYF.

The gene calls are TRBV18 and TRBJ1-1; D uncertain. V lost 3 bases and J lost 8, with 16 bases in between. The CDR3 contains 14 residues. The germline CDR1 and CDR2 sequences are KGHSH and LQKENI. The CDR3 spells CASSPLEGRLEAFF. In DNA, the CDR3 is TGTGCCAGCTCACCCTTAGAGGGAAGGCTAGAAGCTTTCTTT.

This chain uses TRBV27 with TRBJ2-5; D unresolved. The V gene's germline CDR1 is MNHEY and CDR2 SMNVEV (reference sequence). The CDR3 covers 12 residues. The V end was cut by 5 bases, the J end by 1 base, with 5 bases between. CDR3 in amino acids: CASSALQETQYF. CDR3 DNA sequence: TGTGCCAGCAGTGCACTCCAAGAGACCCAGTACTTC.

This sequence joins TRBV2 and TRBJ2-1; D possibly corresponds to TRBD1 (5 bases). The CDR3 extends over 13 amino acids. The V gene lost 6 bases and the J gene lost 6 bases, with 12 bases spanning the gap. CDR1 is SNHLY and CDR2 is FYNNEI in the germline V gene. CDR3 nucleotide sequence: TGTGCCAGCAGAGAGGACAAATCCAATGAGCAGTTCTTC. Encoded protein: CASREDKSNEQFF.

The V gene is TRBV19, the J gene TRBJ1-1; D gene unclear. The germline V gene encodes CDR1 LNHDA and CDR2 SQIVND (reference sequence). The V and J ends lost 5 bases and 6 bases respectively, with 10 bases between them. The CDR3 is made up of 12 amino acids. Written as DNA, the CDR3 is TGTGCCAGTAGTCAGCGGGCCGCTGAAGCTTTCTTT. Protein: CASSQRAAEAFF.

This chain uses TRBV27 with TRBJ2-7, with D hard to call. Germline-derived CDR1 and CDR2 are MNHEY and SMNVEV (reference sequence). V was pared by 4 bases and J by 3 bases, with 7 bases between. CDR3 length: 12 amino acids. The CDR3 sequence: CASSSPFYEQYF. The CDR3 DNA reads as TGTGCCAGCAGTTCCCCGTTCTACGAGCAGTACTTC.

The J gene is TRBJ1-6, the V gene TRBV7-2; TRBD1 agrees at 7 bases. Germline values: CDR1 SGHTA, CDR2 FQGNSA. The V and J ends lost 2 bases and 8 bases, in that order; junction bases with no gene match: 6. The CDR3 covers 15 residues. The CDR3 here is CASSLRGRWDSPLHF. For the CDR3, the DNA is TGTGCCAGCAGCTTAAGGGGGCGGTGGGATTCACCCCTCCACTTT.

This clone was recorded only once. This chain's CDR3 is CAWSASGSSNEQFF. The CDR3 DNA is TGTGCCTGGAGTGCCAGCGGGAGCAGCAATGAGCAGTTCTTC. This chain connects TRBV30 to TRBJ2-1, with TRBD2 identical over 8 bases. Germline V lookup: CDR1 GTSNPN, CDR2 SVGIG (reference sequence). V was clipped by 1 base and J by 6 bases; unmatched bases: 5. The CDR3 covers 14 residues.

J is TRBJ2-5 and V is TRBV5-1; D unclear. The V and J ends lost 2 bases and 0 bases respectively, with 2 bases between them. This CDR3 spans 12 amino acids. CDR1 is SGHRS and CDR2 is YFSETQ in the germline V gene. The CDR3 is CASSFDQETQYF. As DNA, the CDR3 is TGCGCCAGCAGCTTCGACCAAGAGACCCAGTACTTC. Together with reference TRBV5-1 and TRBJ2-5, the CDR3 gives the full variable domain: KAGVTQTPRYLIKTRGQQVTLSCSPISGHRSVSWYQQTPGQGLQFLFEYFSETQRNKGNFPGRFSGRQFSNSRSEMNVSTLELGDSALYLCASSFDQETQYFGPGTRLLVL.

The V and J genes are TRBV5-1 and TRBJ2-2, with TRBD1 identical over 10 bases. Germline V CDR1 and CDR2: SGHRS, YFSETQ. The CDR3 spans 16 residues. Trimming removed 6 bases from V and 3 bases from J; junction bases left unmatched: 8. CDR3 nucleotides: TGCGCCAGCACCCCCGGGACAGGGGTTCACACCGGGGAGCTGTTTTTT. This translates into CASTPGTGVHTGELFF.

The chain couples TRBV2 to TRBJ2-7; 8 bases line up with TRBD2. Germline lookup yields CDR1 SNHLY and CDR2 FYNNEI. The CDR3 is 16 residues long. The ends lost 9 bases at V and 9 bases at J; junction bases unmatched: 22. This CDR3 reads CASGEAGTSGFLVQYF. CDR3 sequence (DNA): TGTGCCAGTGGCGAGGCTGGGACTAGTGGGTTCCTGGTGCAGTACTTC.

The genes are TRBV19 and TRBJ2-7; 7 nucleotides match TRBD1. Looked up from germline, CDR1 is LNHDA and CDR2 is SQIVND (reference sequence). The CDR3 extends over 17 amino acids. The junction had 18 bases not matched to a gene; V was cut back by 5 bases and J by 5 bases. The CDR3 DNA reads as TGTGCCAGTAGTCCGAGAACCGGGACAGAGGGTTCCCACGAGCAGTACTTC. Translation: CASSPRTGTEGSHEQYF.

V gene TRBV7-8 combines with J gene TRBJ1-5; TRBD1 agrees at 9 bases. Trimming at V came to 5 bases and at J to 1 base, leaving 15 bases not matched to a gene. The CDR3 has 19 amino acids. Germline assignment: CDR1 SGHVS and CDR2 FQNEAQ. CDR3 sequence: CASSLIPGQGSGSNQPQHF. The CDR3 DNA sequence: TGTGCCAGCAGCCTAATCCCGGGACAGGGATCGGGGAGCAATCAGCCCCAGCATTTT.

V and J are TRBV7-2 and TRBJ1-2; possible D gene TRBD1, 6 bases. The germline gives CDR1 SGHTA, CDR2 FQGNSA. This CDR3 region has 13 residues. The V end was cut by 1 base, the J end by 7 bases, with 10 bases between. CDR3 amino acids: CASSLDREGGYTF. DNA of the CDR3: TGTGCCAGCAGCTTAGACAGGGAAGGTGGCTACACCTTC.

The V call is TRBV4-2, the J call TRBJ2-3, with D maybe TRBD2 (6 bases). The CDR3 loop spans 17 amino acids. V was trimmed by 0 bases and J by 10 bases, leaving 23 bases between them. Per germline, CDR1 LGHNA and CDR2 YNFKEQ. CDR3 sequence reads: CASSQDDSLRPGESQYF. The DNA of the CDR3 is TGTGCCAGCAGCCAAGATGATTCGCTCCGGCCGGGAGAATCGCAGTATTTT.

The rearrangement links TRBV5-1 to TRBJ1-6, with TRBD1 identical over 7 bases. Germline CDR1 and CDR2: SGHRS and YFSETQ. The CDR3 contains 14 residues. Unmatched junction bases numbered 6, after V lost 5 bases and J lost 7 bases. CDR3 DNA: TGCGCCAGCAGTTCGACAGGGCAGAATTCACCCCTCCACTTT. Translating it yields CASSSTGQNSPLHF.

The V gene is TRBV29-1, the J gene TRBJ1-4, with no clear D. CDR1 SQVTM and CDR2 ANQGSEA come from the germline V gene. CDR3 length: 11 residues. Between the trimmed V and J ends, which lost 3 bases and 7 bases, there was a span of 6 bases. CDR3 loop: CSVESREKLFF. DNA of the CDR3: TGCAGCGTTGAGTCCCGTGAAAAACTGTTTTTT.

This chain joins TRBV18 and TRBJ2-3; D call uncertain. CDR1 KGHSH and CDR2 LQKENI come from the germline V gene. The CDR3 has 12 residues. V dropped 3 bases and J dropped 3 bases, with 4 bases sitting between them. CDR3 sequence reads: CASSPSTDTQYF. The CDR3 nucleotides read TGTGCCAGCTCACCGTCAACAGATACGCAGTATTTT.